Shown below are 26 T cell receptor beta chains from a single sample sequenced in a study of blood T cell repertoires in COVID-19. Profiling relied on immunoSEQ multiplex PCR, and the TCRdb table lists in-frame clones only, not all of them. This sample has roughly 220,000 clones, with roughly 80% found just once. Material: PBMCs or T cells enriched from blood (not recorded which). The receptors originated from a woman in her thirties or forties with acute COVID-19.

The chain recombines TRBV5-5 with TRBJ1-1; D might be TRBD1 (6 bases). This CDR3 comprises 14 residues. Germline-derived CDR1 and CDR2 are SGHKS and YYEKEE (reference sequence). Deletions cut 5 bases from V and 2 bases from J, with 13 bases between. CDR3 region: CASSGVTGNTEAFF. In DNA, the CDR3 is TGTGCCAGCAGTGGCGTGACAGGAAACACTGAAGCTTTCTTT.

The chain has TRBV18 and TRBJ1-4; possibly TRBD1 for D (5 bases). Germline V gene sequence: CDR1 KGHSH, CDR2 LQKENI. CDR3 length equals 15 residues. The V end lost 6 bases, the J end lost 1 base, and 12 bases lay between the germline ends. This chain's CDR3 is CASSEAQGTNEKLFF. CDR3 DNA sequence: TGTGCCAGCTCCGAGGCCCAGGGAACTAATGAAAAACTGTTTTTT.

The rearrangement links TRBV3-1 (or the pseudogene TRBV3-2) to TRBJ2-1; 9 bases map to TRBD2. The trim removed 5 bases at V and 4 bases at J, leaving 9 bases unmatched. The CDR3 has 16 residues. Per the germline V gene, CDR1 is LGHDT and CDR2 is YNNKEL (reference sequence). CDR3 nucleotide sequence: TGTGCCAGCAGCGCGGGGGGACTAGCAGAATACAATGAGCAGTTCTTC. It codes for CASSAGGLAEYNEQFF.

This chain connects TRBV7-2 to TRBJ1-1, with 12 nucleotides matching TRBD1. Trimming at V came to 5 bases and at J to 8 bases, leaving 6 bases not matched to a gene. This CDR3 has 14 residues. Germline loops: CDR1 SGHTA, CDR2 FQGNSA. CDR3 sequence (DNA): TGTGCCAGCAGCCAGGGACAGGGGGCCCTGGAAGCTTTCTTT. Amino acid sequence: CASSQGQGALEAFF.

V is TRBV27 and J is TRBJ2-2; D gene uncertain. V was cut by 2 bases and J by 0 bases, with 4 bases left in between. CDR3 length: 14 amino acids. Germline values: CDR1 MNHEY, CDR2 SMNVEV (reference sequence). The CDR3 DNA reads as TGTGCCAGCAGTTTAGGCACGAACACCGGGGAGCTGTTTTTT. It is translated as CASSLGTNTGELFF.

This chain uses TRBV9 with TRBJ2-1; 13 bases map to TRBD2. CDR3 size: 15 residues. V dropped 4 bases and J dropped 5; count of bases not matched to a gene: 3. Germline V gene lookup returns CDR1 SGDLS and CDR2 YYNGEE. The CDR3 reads CASSSGLAGNNEQFF. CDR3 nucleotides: TGTGCCAGCAGCTCGGGACTAGCGGGGAACAATGAGCAGTTCTTC.

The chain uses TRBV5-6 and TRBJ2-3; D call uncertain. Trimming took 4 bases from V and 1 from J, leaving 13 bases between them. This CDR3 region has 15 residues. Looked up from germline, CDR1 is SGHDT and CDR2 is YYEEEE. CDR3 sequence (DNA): TGTGCCAGCAGCGTATGGGCCGCCGGCACAGATACGCAGTATTTT. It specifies CASSVWAAGTDTQYF.

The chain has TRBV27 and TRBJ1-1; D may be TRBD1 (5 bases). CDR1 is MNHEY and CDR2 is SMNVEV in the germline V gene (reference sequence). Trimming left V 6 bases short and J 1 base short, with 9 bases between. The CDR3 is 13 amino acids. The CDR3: CASRTVGNTEAFF. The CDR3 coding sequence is TGTGCCAGCAGGACAGTGGGGAACACTGAAGCTTTCTTT.

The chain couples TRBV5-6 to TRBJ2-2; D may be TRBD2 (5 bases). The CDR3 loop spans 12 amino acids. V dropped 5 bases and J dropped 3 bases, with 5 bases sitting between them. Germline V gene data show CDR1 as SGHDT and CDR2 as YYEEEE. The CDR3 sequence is CASRRDTGELFF. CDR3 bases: TGTGCCAGCAGGAGGGACACCGGGGAGCTGTTTTTT.

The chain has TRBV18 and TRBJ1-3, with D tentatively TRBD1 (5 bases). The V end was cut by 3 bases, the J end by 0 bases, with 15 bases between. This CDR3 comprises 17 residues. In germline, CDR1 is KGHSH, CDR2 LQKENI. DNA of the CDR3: TGTGCCAGCTCACCGCCCAAAGGAAGGGGCTCTGGAAACACCATATATTTT. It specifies CASSPPKGRGSGNTIYF.

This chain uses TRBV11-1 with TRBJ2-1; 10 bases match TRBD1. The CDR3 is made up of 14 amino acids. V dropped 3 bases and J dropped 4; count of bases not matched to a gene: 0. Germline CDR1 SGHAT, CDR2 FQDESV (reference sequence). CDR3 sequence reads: CASSLGQGYNEQFF. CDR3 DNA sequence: TGTGCCAGCAGCTTGGGACAGGGGTACAATGAGCAGTTCTTC.

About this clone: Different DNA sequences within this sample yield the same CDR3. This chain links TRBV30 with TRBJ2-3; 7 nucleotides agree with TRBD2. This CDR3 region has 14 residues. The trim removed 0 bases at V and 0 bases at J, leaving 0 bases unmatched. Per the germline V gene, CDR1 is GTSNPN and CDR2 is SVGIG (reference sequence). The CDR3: CAWSVGGSTDTQYF. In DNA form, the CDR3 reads TGTGCCTGGAGTGTGGGAGGGAGCACAGATACGCAGTATTTT.

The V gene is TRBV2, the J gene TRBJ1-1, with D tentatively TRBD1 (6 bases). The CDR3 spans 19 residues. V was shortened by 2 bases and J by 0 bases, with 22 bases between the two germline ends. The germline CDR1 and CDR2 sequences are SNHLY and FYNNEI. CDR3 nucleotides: TGTGCCAGCAGTGAAAGGTCCCAGACAGGTGCGTTTATGAACACTGAAGCTTTCTTT. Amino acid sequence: CASSERSQTGAFMNTEAFF.

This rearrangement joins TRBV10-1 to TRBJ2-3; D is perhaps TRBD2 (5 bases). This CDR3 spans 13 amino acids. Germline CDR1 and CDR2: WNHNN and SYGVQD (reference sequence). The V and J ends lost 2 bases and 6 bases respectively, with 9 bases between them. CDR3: CASSEKREDTQYF. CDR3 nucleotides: TGCGCCAGCAGTGAGAAGAGGGAGGATACGCAGTATTTT.

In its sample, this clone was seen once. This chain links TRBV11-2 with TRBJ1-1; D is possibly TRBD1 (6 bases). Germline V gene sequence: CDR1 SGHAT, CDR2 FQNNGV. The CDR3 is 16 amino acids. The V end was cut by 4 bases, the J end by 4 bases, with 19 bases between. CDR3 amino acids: CASSSRKQGSGTEAFF. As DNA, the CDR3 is TGTGCCAGCAGCTCCCGTAAACAGGGATCTGGCACTGAAGCTTTCTTT.

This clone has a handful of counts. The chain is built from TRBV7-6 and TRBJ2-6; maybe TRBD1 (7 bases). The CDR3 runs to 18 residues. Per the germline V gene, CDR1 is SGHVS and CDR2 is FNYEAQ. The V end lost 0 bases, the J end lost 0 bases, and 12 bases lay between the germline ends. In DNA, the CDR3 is TGTGCCAGCAGCTTAGCGGGGCAGGGGGGCTCTGGGGCCAACGTCCTGACTTTC. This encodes CASSLAGQGGSGANVLTF.

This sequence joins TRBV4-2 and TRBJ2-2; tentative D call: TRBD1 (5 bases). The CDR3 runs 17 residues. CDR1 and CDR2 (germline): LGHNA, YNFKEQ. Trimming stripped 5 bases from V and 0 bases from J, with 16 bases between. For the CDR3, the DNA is TGTGCCAGCAGCAGGAGTTGGGGCCTCGCGAACACCGGGGAGCTGTTTTTT. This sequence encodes CASSRSWGLANTGELFF.

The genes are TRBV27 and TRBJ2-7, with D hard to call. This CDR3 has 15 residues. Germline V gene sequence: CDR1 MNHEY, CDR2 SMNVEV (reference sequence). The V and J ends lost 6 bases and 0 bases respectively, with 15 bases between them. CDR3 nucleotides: TGTGCCAGCAGACCTTCCTTATCCAGCTCCTACGAGCAGTACTTC. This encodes CASRPSLSSSYEQYF.

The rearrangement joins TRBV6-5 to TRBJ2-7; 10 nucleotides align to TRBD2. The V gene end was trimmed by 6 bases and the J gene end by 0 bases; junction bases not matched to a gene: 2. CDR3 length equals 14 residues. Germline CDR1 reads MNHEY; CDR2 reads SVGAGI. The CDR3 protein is CASRVAGGSYEQYF. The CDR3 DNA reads TGTGCCAGCAGGGTAGCGGGAGGCTCCTACGAGCAGTACTTC.

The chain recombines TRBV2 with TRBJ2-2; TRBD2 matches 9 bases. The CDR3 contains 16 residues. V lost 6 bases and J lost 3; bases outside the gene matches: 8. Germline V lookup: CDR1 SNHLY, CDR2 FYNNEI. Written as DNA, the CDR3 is TGTGCCAGCAGCTTTCTAGCGGGGCCTGACACCGGGGAGCTGTTTTTT. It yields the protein CASSFLAGPDTGELFF.

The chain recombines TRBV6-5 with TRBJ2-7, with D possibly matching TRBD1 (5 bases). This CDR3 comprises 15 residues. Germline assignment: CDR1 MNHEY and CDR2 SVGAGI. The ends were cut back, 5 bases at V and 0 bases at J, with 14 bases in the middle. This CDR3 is CASSPRQGSSYEQYF. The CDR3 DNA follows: TGTGCCAGCAGTCCGAGGCAGGGAAGCTCCTACGAGCAGTACTTC.

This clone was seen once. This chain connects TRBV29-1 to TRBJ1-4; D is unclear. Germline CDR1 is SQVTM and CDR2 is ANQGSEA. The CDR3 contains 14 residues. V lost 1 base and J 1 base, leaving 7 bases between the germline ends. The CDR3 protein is CSVEGRQTNEKLFF. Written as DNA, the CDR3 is TGCAGCGTTGAAGGGCGACAAACTAATGAAAAACTGTTTTTT.

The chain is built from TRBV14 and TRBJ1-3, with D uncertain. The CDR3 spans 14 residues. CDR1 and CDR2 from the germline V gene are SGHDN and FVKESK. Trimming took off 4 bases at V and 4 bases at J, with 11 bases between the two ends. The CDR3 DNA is TGTGCCAGCAGCCCTGCCGGAGGGGGAAACACCATATATTTT. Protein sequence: CASSPAGGGNTIYF.

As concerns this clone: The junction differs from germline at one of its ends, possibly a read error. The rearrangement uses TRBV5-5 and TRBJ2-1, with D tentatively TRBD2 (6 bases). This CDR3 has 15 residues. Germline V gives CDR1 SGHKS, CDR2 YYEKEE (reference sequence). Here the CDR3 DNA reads TGTGCCAGCACCTTGTTGGCGGGAATCGGTGATGAGCAGTTCTTC. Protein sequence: CASTLLAGIGDEQFF.

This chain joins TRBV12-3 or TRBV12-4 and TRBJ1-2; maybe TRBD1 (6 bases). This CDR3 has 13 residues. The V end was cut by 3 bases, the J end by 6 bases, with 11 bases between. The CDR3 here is CASSLGGADGYTF. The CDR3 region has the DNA TGTGCCAGCAGTTTGGGGGGGGCAGATGGCTACACCTTC.

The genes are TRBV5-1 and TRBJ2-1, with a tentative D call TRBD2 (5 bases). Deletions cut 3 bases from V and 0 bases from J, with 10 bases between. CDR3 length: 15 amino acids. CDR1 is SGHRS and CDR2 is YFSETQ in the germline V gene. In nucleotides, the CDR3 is TGCGCCAGCAGCTACTCTAGCACCTCCTACAATGAGCAGTTCTTC. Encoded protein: CASSYSSTSYNEQFF.